The rows below give T cell receptor beta chains drawn from one sample of a study of blood T cell repertoires in COVID-19. Assay: immunoSEQ multiplex PCR; the TCRdb copy retains only in-frame clones and omits some. The data hold fewer than 200,000 clones, with 80% to 90% observed a single time. The material sequenced was peripheral blood. The receptors shown here come from a man aged 65 to 85 with active or convalescent COVID-19. The CDR3 runs from the conserved cysteine through the conserved F or W. The D gene is left open where the match is weak. The size field is filled for only some rows; it gives once, few, many or a size class.

clone size: -
D gene: -
J gene: TRBJ1-3
V gene: TRBV9
CDR3 protein: CASSVSLRDTIYF
CDR3 DNA: TGTGCCAGCAGCGTATCTCTCAGGGACACCATATATTTT

clone size: -
D gene: TRBD1
J gene: TRBJ2-7
V gene: TRBV5-1
CDR3 protein: CASSATTGNYEQYF
CDR3 DNA: TGCGCCAGCAGCGCCACGACAGGGAACTACGAGCAGTACTTC

clone size: -
D gene: TRBD1
J gene: TRBJ1-6
V gene: TRBV29-1
CDR3 protein: CSVAGTENSPLHF
CDR3 DNA: TGCAGCGTTGCTGGGACAGAAAATTCACCCCTCCACTTT

clone size: -
D gene: TRBD1
J gene: TRBJ2-5
V gene: TRBV3-1/TRBV3-2
CDR3 protein: CASSRGQGETQYF
CDR3 DNA: TGTGCCAGCAGCCGCGGACAGGGAGAGACCCAGTACTTC

clone size: -
D gene: TRBD2
J gene: TRBJ2-1
V gene: TRBV6-1
CDR3 protein: CASSEPILRGGYEQFF
CDR3 DNA: TGTGCCAGCAGTGAACCAATCCTGCGGGGGGGATATGAGCAGTTCTTC

clone size: -
D gene: -
J gene: TRBJ1-4
V gene: TRBV27
CDR3 protein: CASSPLGAPNEKLFF
CDR3 DNA: TGTGCCAGCAGCCCCTTAGGGGCACCTAATGAAAAACTGTTTTTT

clone size: -
D gene: TRBD2
J gene: TRBJ2-1
V gene: TRBV2
CDR3 protein: CASRGEGVEQFF
CDR3 DNA: TGTGCCAGCAGGGGGGAGGGCGTTGAGCAGTTCTTC

clone size: -
D gene: -
J gene: TRBJ1-6
V gene: TRBV7-9
CDR3 protein: CASSLLEGGNSPLHF
CDR3 DNA: TGTGCCAGCAGCCTTCTCGAGGGAGGTAATTCACCCCTCCACTTT

clone size: -
D gene: TRBD2
J gene: TRBJ2-1
V gene: TRBV30
CDR3 protein: CAWTGAGGPGDEQFF
CDR3 DNA: TGTGCCTGGACTGGAGCGGGGGGGCCGGGAGATGAGCAGTTCTTC

clone size: -
D gene: -
J gene: TRBJ1-1
V gene: TRBV6-5
CDR3 protein: CASSAYDTEAFF
CDR3 DNA: TGTGCCAGCAGCGCCTATGACACTGAAGCTTTCTTT

clone size: -
D gene: -
J gene: TRBJ1-6
V gene: TRBV5-1
CDR3 protein: CASSLVLSGSPLHF
CDR3 DNA: TGCGCCAGCAGCTTGGTGCTTAGCGGATCACCCCTCCACTTT

clone size: -
D gene: -
J gene: TRBJ1-2
V gene: TRBV4-1
CDR3 protein: CASSQVGFAHANYGYTF
CDR3 DNA: TGCGCCAGCAGCCAAGTGGGCTTTGCTCATGCTAACTATGGCTACACCTTC

clone size: -
D gene: -
J gene: TRBJ2-1
V gene: TRBV29-1
CDR3 protein: CSVERRMADNEQFF
CDR3 DNA: TGCAGCGTTGAAAGGAGGATGGCCGACAATGAGCAGTTCTTC

clone size: -
D gene: TRBD1
J gene: TRBJ1-1
V gene: TRBV3-1/TRBV3-2
CDR3 protein: CASSHLWTGGVSEAFF
CDR3 DNA: TGTGCCAGCAGCCATCTCTGGACAGGGGGTGTCTCTGAAGCTTTCTTT

clone size: -
D gene: TRBD1
J gene: TRBJ1-5
V gene: TRBV4-3
CDR3 protein: CASSQETGVSNQPQHF
CDR3 DNA: TGCGCCAGCAGCCAAGAAACAGGGGTCAGCAATCAGCCCCAGCATTTT

clone size: -
D gene: -
J gene: TRBJ1-5
V gene: TRBV3-1/TRBV3-2
CDR3 protein: CASSQSHRGQPQHF
CDR3 DNA: TGTGCCAGCAGCCAATCCCATCGGGGACAGCCCCAGCATTTT

clone size: -
D gene: TRBD1
J gene: TRBJ1-1
V gene: TRBV7-9
CDR3 protein: CASSLTQGAEAFF
CDR3 DNA: TGTGCCAGCAGCTTGACACAGGGGGCTGAAGCTTTCTTT

clone size: -
D gene: TRBD1
J gene: TRBJ1-1
V gene: TRBV5-1
CDR3 protein: CASSIQGSTEAFF
CDR3 DNA: TGCGCCAGCAGCATACAGGGGAGCACTGAAGCTTTCTTT

clone size: -
D gene: -
J gene: TRBJ1-2
V gene: TRBV5-1
CDR3 protein: CASSPVPNYGYTF
CDR3 DNA: TGCGCCAGCAGCCCGGTACCGAACTATGGCTACACCTTC

clone size: few
D gene: TRBD1
J gene: TRBJ1-3
V gene: TRBV30
CDR3 protein: CAWGTGGPSGNTIYF
CDR3 DNA: TGTGCCTGGGGGACAGGGGGCCCCTCTGGAAACACCATATATTTT

clone size: -
D gene: -
J gene: TRBJ1-5
V gene: TRBV20-1
CDR3 protein: CSASGQRGNNQPQHF
CDR3 DNA: TGCAGTGCTAGTGGTCAACGGGGGAACAATCAGCCCCAGCATTTT

clone size: -
D gene: TRBD1
J gene: TRBJ2-1
V gene: TRBV19
CDR3 protein: CASSIGTGRIYNEQFF
CDR3 DNA: TGTGCCAGTAGTATAGGGACAGGACGAATCTACAATGAGCAGTTCTTC

clone size: -
D gene: -
J gene: TRBJ2-5
V gene: TRBV5-1
CDR3 protein: CASSLDVTGWETQYF
CDR3 DNA: TGCGCCAGCAGCTTGGACGTGACCGGGTGGGAGACCCAGTACTTC

clone size: -
D gene: -
J gene: TRBJ1-5
V gene: TRBV5-1
CDR3 protein: CASSLGVSEPQHF
CDR3 DNA: TGCGCCAGCAGCTTAGGGGTGTCAGAACCCCAGCATTTT

clone size: -
D gene: TRBD1
J gene: TRBJ1-4
V gene: TRBV5-5
CDR3 protein: CASSLRDRDAFNEKLFF
CDR3 DNA: TGTGCCAGCAGCTTGCGGGACAGGGACGCCTTTAATGAAAAACTGTTTTTT

clone size: -
D gene: TRBD1
J gene: TRBJ1-2
V gene: TRBV7-2
CDR3 protein: CASSSTGGYGYTF
CDR3 DNA: TGTGCCAGCAGCTCTACAGGGGGCTATGGCTACACCTTC

clone size: few
D gene: TRBD2
J gene: TRBJ2-2
V gene: TRBV6-2/TRBV6-3
CDR3 protein: CASSSLAGGTGELFF
CDR3 DNA: TGTGCCAGCAGTTCTCTTGCGGGGGGAACCGGGGAGCTGTTTTTT

clone size: -
D gene: TRBD1
J gene: TRBJ1-3
V gene: TRBV7-2
CDR3 protein: CASSRGQGASGNTIYF
CDR3 DNA: TGTGCCAGCAGCCGCGGACAGGGGGCATCTGGAAACACCATATATTTT

clone size: -
D gene: -
J gene: TRBJ1-4
V gene: TRBV30
CDR3 protein: CAWSVAPTNEKLFF
CDR3 DNA: TGTGCCTGGAGTGTAGCCCCAACTAATGAAAAACTGTTTTTT

clone size: -
D gene: -
J gene: TRBJ2-2
V gene: TRBV12-5
CDR3 protein: CASAVTNTGELFF
CDR3 DNA: TGTGCTAGTGCCGTTACGAACACCGGGGAGCTGTTTTTT

clone size: -
D gene: TRBD1
J gene: TRBJ1-1
V gene: TRBV2
CDR3 protein: CASSRDSFTEAFF
CDR3 DNA: TGTGCCAGCAGTCGGGACAGCTTCACTGAAGCTTTCTTT

clone size: -
D gene: -
J gene: TRBJ2-7
V gene: TRBV7-9
CDR3 protein: CASSLIGFYEQYF
CDR3 DNA: TGTGCCAGCAGCTTAATCGGTTTCTACGAGCAGTACTTC

clone size: -
D gene: -
J gene: TRBJ2-1
V gene: TRBV7-2
CDR3 protein: CASSRDLGEQFF
CDR3 DNA: TGTGCCAGCAGCCGAGACTTAGGTGAGCAGTTCTTC

clone size: -
D gene: -
J gene: TRBJ2-2
V gene: TRBV9
CDR3 protein: CASSPLAGGLTGELFF
CDR3 DNA: TGTGCCAGCAGCCCCCTAGCCGGAGGACTTACCGGGGAGCTGTTTTTT

clone size: -
D gene: TRBD1
J gene: TRBJ2-1
V gene: TRBV3-1/TRBV3-2
CDR3 protein: CASTLRGGPELNEQFF
CDR3 DNA: TGTGCCAGCACCTTAAGAGGGGGCCCAGAGTTGAATGAGCAGTTCTTC

clone size: few
D gene: -
J gene: TRBJ1-3
V gene: TRBV7-9
CDR3 protein: CASTFRGPGNTIYF
CDR3 DNA: TGTGCCAGCACCTTTCGAGGGCCTGGAAACACCATATATTTT

clone size: -
D gene: -
J gene: TRBJ1-1
V gene: TRBV29-1
CDR3 protein: CSGGMEGGADTEAFF
CDR3 DNA: TGCAGCGGGGGGATGGAAGGCGGTGCAGACACTGAAGCTTTCTTT

clone size: -
D gene: -
J gene: TRBJ1-1
V gene: TRBV10-3
CDR3 protein: CAISPRDTEAFF
CDR3 DNA: TGTGCCATCAGTCCCCGGGACACTGAAGCTTTCTTT

clone size: once
D gene: TRBD2
J gene: TRBJ2-1
V gene: TRBV5-1
CDR3 protein: CASRGLAEYSYNEQFF
CDR3 DNA: TGCGCCAGCAGAGGACTAGCGGAATACTCCTACAATGAGCAGTTCTTC

clone size: -
D gene: -
J gene: TRBJ2-3
V gene: TRBV7-2
CDR3 protein: CASSLSTATDTQYF
CDR3 DNA: TGTGCCAGCAGCTTATCGACAGCCACAGATACGCAGTATTTT

clone size: -
D gene: -
J gene: TRBJ1-5
V gene: TRBV6-5
CDR3 protein: CASSHSGKANQPQHF
CDR3 DNA: TGTGCCAGCAGCCACTCAGGGAAGGCCAATCAGCCCCAGCATTTT

clone size: -
D gene: TRBD1
J gene: TRBJ1-1
V gene: TRBV19
CDR3 protein: CASRRTGGSRNTEAFF
CDR3 DNA: TGTGCCAGTAGACGGACAGGGGGCTCGAGAAACACTGAAGCTTTCTTT

clone size: -
D gene: TRBD1
J gene: TRBJ1-5
V gene: TRBV24-1
CDR3 protein: CATSDLWQGGSNQPQHF
CDR3 DNA: TGTGCCACCAGTGATTTGTGGCAGGGGGGTAGCAATCAGCCCCAGCATTTT

clone size: -
D gene: -
J gene: TRBJ1-2
V gene: TRBV18
CDR3 protein: CASSQMTQLYGYTF
CDR3 DNA: TGTGCCAGCTCACAGATGACACAGCTCTATGGCTACACCTTC

clone size: -
D gene: -
J gene: TRBJ2-5
V gene: TRBV29-1
CDR3 protein: CSVVVYRETQYF
CDR3 DNA: TGCAGCGTTGTGGTATATCGGGAGACCCAGTACTTC

clone size: -
D gene: TRBD1
J gene: TRBJ2-3
V gene: TRBV9
CDR3 protein: CASSSPTTGAIISTDTQYF
CDR3 DNA: TGTGCCAGCAGCTCACCCACGACAGGGGCGATAATAAGCACAGATACGCAGTATTTT

clone size: -
D gene: TRBD1
J gene: TRBJ1-2
V gene: TRBV28
CDR3 protein: CASSSAGTVYGYTF
CDR3 DNA: TGTGCCAGCAGTTCAGCCGGGACAGTCTATGGCTACACCTTC